These 13 T cell receptor beta chains originate from one sample sequenced in a study of OX40 agonist ivuxolimab in advanced cancers. TCRdb's table, derived via immunoSEQ multiplex PCR, lists solely in-frame clones and lacks some. This table has roughly 71,000 clones, 85% appearing once. This sample comprised CD4+ or CD8+ T cells sorted from blood, obtained in a trial of the OX40 agonist ivuxolimab. The receptors come from an adult with an advanced solid tumor such as melanoma, head and neck, liver or kidney cancer.

This clone was counted a single time. The chain has TRBV6-1 and TRBJ2-7; no reliable D call. The CDR3 length is 11 residues. V lost 10 bases and J lost 0, with 7 bases in between. CDR1 is MNHNS, CDR2 SASEGT, per germline. This CDR3 is CATSSSYEQYF. CDR3 bases: TGTGCCACCTCGAGCTCCTACGAGCAGTACTTC.

The J gene is TRBJ1-2, the V gene TRBV6-5; weak D call: TRBD1 (5 bases). This CDR3 has 13 residues. V was cut by 0 bases and J by 3 bases, with 5 bases left in between. Germline CDR1 is MNHEY and CDR2 is SVGAGI. The CDR3 loop is CASSYSGHYGYTF. The CDR3 DNA follows: TGTGCCAGCAGTTACTCGGGACACTATGGCTACACCTTC.

The CDR3 bases are TGTGCCAGCAGCCCCATGGGAAGCGGCTACACCTTC. Protein product: CASSPMGSGYTF. This chain links TRBV7-9 with TRBJ1-2; D unresolved. Germline CDR1 and CDR2: SEHNR and FQNEAQ (reference sequence). The germline V and J ends were trimmed by 5 bases and 8 bases, with 12 bases remaining between them. CDR3 length equals 12 residues.

This clone has just a few counts. DNA of the CDR3: TGTGCCTGGGGACAGGGAGTAGCAGATACGCAGTATTTT. This sequence encodes CAWGQGVADTQYF. J is TRBJ2-3 and V is TRBV30; the match to TRBD1 covers 8 bases. This CDR3 is 13 amino acids long. V lost 5 bases, J lost 4 bases, and 5 bases stayed unmatched. Germline values: CDR1 GTSNPN, CDR2 SVGIG (reference sequence). The full variable domain, its missing parts supplied by reference TRBV30 and TRBJ2-3, is SQTIHQWPATLVQPVGSPLSLECTVEGTSNPNLYWYRQAAGRGLQLLFYSVGIGQISSEVPQNLSASRPQDRQFILSSKKLLLSDSGFYLCAWGQGVADTQYFGPGTRLTVL.

This chain connects TRBV19 to TRBJ2-2; 12 bases align to TRBD2. The CDR3 has 15 amino acids. J gave up 6 bases and V 6 bases, and 5 bases lay outside the gene matches. Germline V CDR1 and CDR2: LNHDA, SQIVND (reference sequence). The chain's CDR3 is CASSPSGGAPGELFF. CDR3 bases: TGTGCCAGTAGCCCTAGCGGGGGGGCCCCCGGGGAGCTGTTTTTT.

CDR3 sequence reads: CASSLERRQDPYEQYF. CDR3 coding DNA: TGTGCCAGCAGCTTAGAGCGCCGACAGGACCCCTACGAGCAGTACTTC. J is TRBJ2-7 and V is TRBV11-3; possible D gene TRBD1, 6 bases. The V and J ends lost 0 bases and 2 bases respectively, with 14 bases between them. Germline V lookup: CDR1 SGHNT, CDR2 YENEEA. The CDR3 sequence is 16 residues long.

V and J are TRBV7-9 and TRBJ2-1; D ambiguous. Germline V CDR1 and CDR2: SEHNR, FQNEAQ (reference sequence). The CDR3 loop spans 15 amino acids. V was trimmed by 2 bases and J by 0 bases, leaving 8 bases between them. For the CDR3, the DNA is TGTGCCAGCAGCTTACAACCCACCTCCTACAATGAGCAGTTCTTC. It specifies CASSLQPTSYNEQFF. Based on the CDR3 plus reference TRBV7-9 and TRBJ2-1, the full variable domain is DTGVSQNPRHKITKRGQNVTFRCDPISEHNRLYWYRQTLGQGPEFLTYFQNEAQLEKSRLLSDRFSAERPKGSFSTLEIQRTEQGDSAMYLCASSLQPTSYNEQFFGPGTRLTVL.

The chain joins TRBV27 to TRBJ2-3, with D unresolved. CDR1 is MNHEY and CDR2 is SMNVEV in the germline V gene (reference sequence). V lost 5 bases and J lost 1, with 7 bases in between. The CDR3 extends over 13 amino acids. CDR3 coding DNA: TGTGCCAGCAGTCCGGCGGGCACAGATACGCAGTATTTT. Protein sequence: CASSPAGTDTQYF.

The count of this clone is one. The chain couples TRBV18 to TRBJ1-1, with TRBD1 matching over 10 bases. Germline V gives CDR1 KGHSH, CDR2 LQKENI. After removal of 4 bases from V and 0 bases from J, the junction contained 8 bases not matched to a gene. This CDR3 is 17 amino acids long. The CDR3, as DNA: TGTGCCAGCTCACGGAGGACAGGGGGGGATATGAACACTGAAGCTTTCTTT. This gives the protein CASSRRTGGDMNTEAFF.

The chain uses TRBV5-4 and TRBJ2-1, with no clear D. The CDR3 spans 14 residues. Germline V gene sequence: CDR1 SGHNT, CDR2 YYREEE (reference sequence). Trimming pared 5 bases from V and 3 bases from J, leaving 12 bases between. The CDR3 DNA sequence: TGTGCCAGCAGTTTTCCTGGCAACTACAATGAGCAGTTCTTC. It specifies CASSFPGNYNEQFF.

This chain joins TRBV14 and TRBJ1-5; TRBD1 is a possible D gene (5 bases). Trimming shortened V by 4 bases and J by 4 bases, and 8 bases separated the two germline ends. CDR3 length equals 13 residues. Germline CDR1 SGHDN, CDR2 FVKESK. CDR3 nucleotides: TGTGCCAGCAGCCCGGGACTTAATCAGCCCCAGCATTTT. This translates into CASSPGLNQPQHF.

This clone showed up many times. This CDR3 is also generated by other DNA sequences in the sample. The chain has TRBV15 and TRBJ2-7, with TRBD1 matching 7 bases. V lost 1 base to trimming and J lost 0 bases; unmatched junction nucleotides: 3. The CDR3 loop spans 15 amino acids. Germline V gene data show CDR1 as LNHNV and CDR2 as YYDKDF (reference sequence). The CDR3 protein is CATSRGRDSSYEQYF. CDR3 DNA sequence: TGTGCCACCAGCAGAGGACGGGACAGCTCCTACGAGCAGTACTTC.

V and J are TRBV7-2 and TRBJ2-2; 11 bases line up with TRBD2. Germline CDR1 is SGHTA and CDR2 is FQGNSA. This CDR3 region has 16 residues. The J segment lost 6 bases and the V segment lost 5 bases, leaving 8 bases of the junction unmatched. CDR3 amino acids: CASSTWVAGGPGELFF. CDR3 nucleotides: TGTGCCAGCAGCACCTGGGTAGCGGGGGGGCCCGGGGAGCTGTTTTTT.